One sample yielded the 21 T cell receptor beta chains listed below, sequenced in a study of blood T cell repertoires in COVID-19. Sequencing was performed with immunoSEQ multiplex PCR; in TCRdb, only in-frame clones are kept and a portion is missing. The profile shows around 160,000 clones, 70% to 90% of them singletons. Source material: PBMCs or T cells enriched from blood (not recorded which). These receptors were taken from a woman in her twenties or thirties with acute COVID-19.

V is TRBV7-9 and J is TRBJ2-7, with a possible D match to TRBD2 (5 bases). Trimming left V 1 base short and J 2 bases short, with 12 bases between. The germline V gene has CDR1 SEHNR and CDR2 FQNEAQ (reference sequence). The CDR3 loop spans 15 amino acids. The DNA for the CDR3 is TGTGCCAGCAGCTTAGGTATAGCGTTGACCTACGAGCAGTACTTC. As protein: CASSLGIALTYEQYF.

This chain uses TRBV24-1 with TRBJ2-3; 9 nucleotides match TRBD2. The CDR3 loop spans 17 amino acids. V was pared by 5 bases and J by 4 bases, with 12 bases of the junction left unmatched. The V gene's germline CDR1 is KGHDR and CDR2 SFDVKD. CDR3 DNA: TGTGCCACCAGTGGCCCCAAGCGGGGGGCATCCCCAGATACGCAGTATTTT. Amino acids: CATSGPKRGASPDTQYF.

The V call is TRBV30, the J call TRBJ1-3; maybe TRBD1 (6 bases). Between the trimmed V and J ends, which lost 3 bases and 4 bases, there was a span of 16 bases. Germline V gene data show CDR1 as GTSNPN and CDR2 as SVGIG (reference sequence). The CDR3 loop spans 15 amino acids. This CDR3 reads CAWRVRGAIGNTIYF. In DNA form, the CDR3 reads TGTGCCTGGAGAGTTCGGGGGGCGATCGGAAACACCATATATTTT.

The chain has TRBV28 and TRBJ2-2, with TRBD1 identical over 10 bases. The CDR3 consists of 16 residues. After removal of 2 bases from V and 5 bases from J, the junction contained 5 bases not matched to a gene. Germline V gene data show CDR1 as MDHEN and CDR2 as SYDVKM. CDR3: CASSLADRGRTGELFF. The CDR3 coding sequence is TGTGCCAGCAGTTTAGCCGACAGGGGGCGAACCGGGGAGCTGTTTTTT.

J is TRBJ1-5 and V is TRBV6-5, with 8 bases fitting TRBD1. This CDR3 is 13 amino acids long. Trimming removed 8 bases from V and 4 bases from J; junction bases left unmatched: 4. The germline V gene encodes CDR1 MNHEY and CDR2 SVGAGI. CDR3 sequence: CASGQGGNQPQHF. CDR3 coding DNA: TGTGCCAGCGGACAGGGTGGGAATCAGCCCCAGCATTTT.

J is TRBJ2-7 and V is TRBV27, with a tentative D call TRBD1 (6 bases). CDR3 length equals 13 residues. Germline loops: CDR1 MNHEY, CDR2 SMNVEV (reference sequence). The V end lost 5 bases, the J end lost 2 bases, and 10 bases lay between the germline ends. The CDR3 sequence: CASSRQVTYEQYF. CDR3 DNA sequence: TGTGCCAGCAGTCGACAGGTTACCTACGAGCAGTACTTC.

V gene TRBV6-6 combines with J gene TRBJ1-1, with 7 bases lining up with TRBD1. Germline V gene sequence: CDR1 MNHNY, CDR2 SVGAGI (reference sequence). There are 14 residues in the CDR3. The V and J ends lost 7 bases and 4 bases, in that order; junction bases with no gene match: 9. CDR3 sequence: CASTMGAGGTEAFF. The DNA of the CDR3 is TGTGCCAGCACGATGGGGGCAGGGGGCACTGAAGCTTTCTTT.

The chain combines TRBV5-1 with TRBJ1-1; TRBD1 is a possible D gene (6 bases). This CDR3 is built from 15 residues. The V gene's germline CDR1 is SGHRS and CDR2 YFSETQ. Trimming stripped 4 bases from V and 4 bases from J, with 17 bases between. CDR3 region: CASSTTGKGGTEAFF. For the CDR3, the DNA is TGCGCCAGCAGCACTACAGGGAAAGGCGGCACTGAAGCTTTCTTT.

CDR3 DNA: TGTGCCAGCTCACCCCCGGGACAGCAGAACACTGAAGCTTTCTTT. This translates into CASSPPGQQNTEAFF. The chain combines TRBV18 with TRBJ1-1; 7 bases align to TRBD1. The germline CDR1 and CDR2 sequences are KGHSH and LQKENI. The CDR3 runs to 15 residues. Trimming cost V 3 bases and J 1 base; bases outside gene matches: 5.

This clone was recorded a few times. The V and J genes are TRBV11-2 and TRBJ2-3, with TRBD2 matching over 14 bases. The CDR3 length is 18 residues. Germline lookup yields CDR1 SGHAT and CDR2 FQNNGV. The V and J ends lost 3 bases and 5 bases, in that order; junction bases with no gene match: 10. This chain's CDR3 is CASSFHTRGLAGEDTQYF. Here the CDR3 DNA reads TGTGCCAGCAGCTTTCACACCCGGGGACTAGCGGGAGAAGATACGCAGTATTTT.

V usage is TRBV28 and J usage is TRBJ1-2, with TRBD1 matching 9 bases. V lost 5 bases and J lost 5; bases outside the gene matches: 3. This CDR3 has 13 amino acids. Germline V gene data show CDR1 as MDHEN and CDR2 as SYDVKM. The CDR3 sequence: CASSPGQGYGYTF. The CDR3 DNA reads as TGTGCCAGCAGTCCGGGACAGGGATATGGCTACACCTTC.

The chain has TRBV15 and TRBJ1-6, with D perhaps TRBD1 (5 bases). V dropped 0 bases and J dropped 9 bases, with 12 bases sitting between them. The length of the CDR3 is 15 residues. Germline V gene data show CDR1 as LNHNV and CDR2 as YYDKDF (reference sequence). Written as DNA, the CDR3 is TGTGCCACCAGCAGAGATAGGCAGGGTGCTTCACCCCTCCACTTT. Amino acid sequence: CATSRDRQGASPLHF.

The chain combines TRBV28 with TRBJ2-5; 13 nucleotides agree with TRBD2. CDR1 and CDR2 from the germline V gene are MDHEN and SYDVKM. V shed 4 bases and J 5 bases; nucleotides not matched to a gene: 7. This CDR3 has 16 residues. The CDR3 reads CASSSRLAGGGETQYF. As DNA, the CDR3 is TGTGCCAGCAGTTCACGACTAGCGGGAGGAGGCGAGACCCAGTACTTC. Complete variable domain (other parts from reference TRBV28 and TRBJ2-5): DVKVTQSSRYLVKRTGEKVFLECVQDMDHENMFWYRQDPGLGLRLIYFSYDVKMKEKGDIPEGYSVSREKKERFSLILESASTNQTSMYLCASSSRLAGGGETQYFGPGTRLLVL.

CDR3 nucleotides: TGTGCCAGCAGTTTATTTGGCGGGAGGGCTGAGCAGTTCTTC. Its translation: CASSLFGGRAEQFF. The V and J genes are TRBV28 and TRBJ2-1, with TRBD2 matching over 9 bases. Germline CDR1 and CDR2: MDHEN and SYDVKM. Trimming removed 1 base from V and 9 bases from J; junction bases left unmatched: 4. CDR3 size: 14 residues. Full variable domain (remainder filled in from reference TRBV28 and TRBJ2-1): DVKVTQSSRYLVKRTGEKVFLECVQDMDHENMFWYRQDPGLGLRLIYFSYDVKMKEKGDIPEGYSVSREKKERFSLILESASTNQTSMYLCASSLFGGRAEQFFGPGTRLTVL.

To note about this clone: The junction and the germline gene differ at one end; a read error may be behind it. The chain joins TRBV7-7 to TRBJ1-2; perhaps TRBD1 as D (5 bases). This CDR3 contains 18 residues. CDR1 and CDR2 from the germline V gene are SSHAT and FNYEAQ (reference sequence). The CDR3 nucleotides are TGTGCTAGCATCAAGTATGGGGGGGGTAGACCGCTTAACTATGGCTACACCTTC. Translation: CASIKYGGGRPLNYGYTF.

In its sample, this clone was seen a few times. V usage is TRBV6-4 and J usage is TRBJ2-1, with D perhaps matching TRBD2 (6 bases). The V end was cut by 2 bases, the J end by 8 bases, with 13 bases between. The CDR3 is 14 amino acids. Germline lookup yields CDR1 MRHNA and CDR2 SNTAGT. CDR3 sequence: CASSDGGDSDEQFF. In nucleotides, the CDR3 is TGTGCCAGCAGTGACGGCGGGGACTCTGATGAGCAGTTCTTC.

This chain connects TRBV28 to TRBJ2-7, with 10 bases aligning to TRBD1. The CDR3 length is 16 residues. CDR1 is MDHEN, CDR2 SYDVKM, per germline. V shed 7 bases, J shed 3 bases, and the junction held 12 bases outside the gene matches. CDR3 amino acids: CASTPQGQGPLYEQYF. DNA for the CDR3: TGTGCCAGCACCCCTCAGGGACAGGGGCCCCTCTACGAGCAGTACTTC.

The chain recombines TRBV5-1 with TRBJ1-6, with D unclear. The CDR3 is 14 amino acids. Trimming took 0 bases from V and 10 from J, leaving 11 bases between them. Germline V gene lookup returns CDR1 SGHRS and CDR2 YFSETQ. DNA of the CDR3: TGCGCCAGCAGCTTGGTGGTCGAGGGCTCACCCCTCCACTTT. Its protein is CASSLVVEGSPLHF. Based on the CDR3 plus reference TRBV5-1 and TRBJ1-6, the full variable domain is KAGVTQTPRYLIKTRGQQVTLSCSPISGHRSVSWYQQTPGQGLQFLFEYFSETQRNKGNFPGRFSGRQFSNSRSEMNVSTLELGDSALYLCASSLVVEGSPLHFGNGTRLTVT.

The chain has TRBV29-1 and TRBJ2-4, with a tentative D call TRBD1 (5 bases). The CDR3 totals 12 residues. The V gene lost 0 bases and the J gene lost 8 bases, with 8 bases spanning the gap. Germline V gene sequence: CDR1 SQVTM, CDR2 ANQGSEA. As DNA, the CDR3 is TGCAGCGTTGAAGATACCAGGGACATTCAGTACTTC. Residues: CSVEDTRDIQYF.

The chain recombines TRBV2 with TRBJ1-1; 10 bases agree with TRBD1. This CDR3 spans 13 amino acids. J lost 10 bases, V lost 5 bases, and 7 bases had no gene match. In germline, CDR1 is SNHLY, CDR2 FYNNEI. CDR3 nucleotide sequence: TGTGCCAGCAGTTGGGACAGGGGACGAGCAGCTTTCTTT. As protein: CASSWDRGRAAFF. Supplemented by reference TRBV2 and TRBJ1-1, the full variable domain reads EPEVTQTPSHQVTQMGQEVILRCVPISNHLYFYWYRQILGQKVEFLVSFYNNEISEKSEIFDDQFSVERPDGSNFTLKIRSTKLEDSAMYFCASSWDRGRAAFFGQGTRLTVV.

This clone was counted once. This chain links TRBV19 with TRBJ1-5, with D possibly being TRBD1 (5 bases). This CDR3 is built from 13 residues. Germline CDR1 LNHDA, CDR2 SQIVND (reference sequence). The ends were cut back, 5 bases at V and 5 bases at J, with 10 bases in the middle. The CDR3 loop is CASSADSYQPQHF. CDR3 sequence (DNA): TGTGCCAGTAGTGCTGACAGCTATCAGCCCCAGCATTTT.